One and the same sample provided the 2 T cell receptor beta chains below, sequenced in a study of T cell responses to AZD1222 COVID-19 vaccine. Profiled with immunoSEQ multiplex PCR; TCRdb holds only in-frame clones, not every one. This listing includes about 140,000 clones. Material for sequencing was peripheral blood. The receptors derive from an adult in good health.

This chain connects TRBV29-1 to TRBJ2-1; D is unresolved. CDR3 length: 12 amino acids. Between the trimmed V and J ends, which lost 1 base and 9 bases, there was a span of 10 bases. The germline gives CDR1 SQVTM, CDR2 ANQGSEA. This chain's CDR3 is CSVEVATGEQFF. DNA of the CDR3: TGCAGCGTTGAAGTCGCGACGGGTGAGCAGTTCTTC.

The chain carries TRBV5-4 and TRBJ2-7; maybe TRBD1 (6 bases). Looked up from germline, CDR1 is SGHNT and CDR2 is YYREEE (reference sequence). V lost 4 bases to trimming and J lost 2 bases, with 16 bases between them. This CDR3 comprises 15 residues. The CDR3 reads CASSQARGITYEQYF. CDR3 sequence (DNA): TGTGCCAGCAGCCAGGCCAGGGGTATAACCTACGAGCAGTACTTC.